This T cell receptor (beta chain) was observed in a study of blood T cell repertoires in COVID-19. Study context: The United States, Italy and Spain provided the acute and convalescent COVID-19 samples.

Adults between roughly 18 and 90 years of age took part from 20 to 25 US areas. Assignment of participants to cohorts was predicated upon participant-reported clinical history. As processed by the authors: Amplification of reference gene primers provided the estimated nucleated cell counts. Clones were read by immunoSEQ multiplex PCR, and TCRdb kept only the in-frame ones, dropping some. The V and J calls and clone size come from that table; D and trimming were worked out from the DNA. The top ten hold around 4.8% of the sample, which has about 320,000 clones, about nine tenths seen once. The source is a man aged 55 to 70 who had recovered from COVID-19. Material: PBMCs or T cells enriched from blood (not recorded which).

The CDR3 protein is CASSLEGHPSYEQYF. The CDR3 DNA reads TGTGCCAGCAGCTTAGAGGGACACCCGTCCTACGAGCAGTACTTC. V gene TRBV7-2 combines with J gene TRBJ2-7; TRBD1 is a possible D gene (6 bases). V was shortened by 1 base and J by 1 base, with 11 bases between the two germline ends. CDR3 size: 15 residues. Looked up from germline, CDR1 is SGHTA and CDR2 is FQGNSA.